The T cell receptor beta chain described here comes from a study of T cell repertoires in aging, cancer and after chemotherapy. A mixed TRB-A/B primer pool amplified rearranged TRB by multiplex touch-down PCR. TCRdb recomputed calls from the multiplex PCR reads with MiXCR, one row per CDR3 protein. The sample consists of 7,000 or so distinct CDR3 sequences, 25% to 30% of them appearing once. Regarding this clonotype: A much larger clone sits a single nucleotide away, making a read error possible.

The template was genomic DNA from peripheral blood, not RNA. The receptor was isolated from a human donor with a blood cancer. The donor label of this sample is uncertain. The specimen sequenced was blood.

The CDR3 DNA reads TGTGCCAGCGGTTACGGTGAGGGTGCAGATACGCAGTATTTT. The encoded protein is CASGYGEGADTQYF. The V gene is TRBV13, the J gene TRBJ2-3, with a possible D match to TRBD2 (5 bases). The V end was cut by 8 bases, the J end by 4 bases, with 16 bases between. The germline V gene encodes CDR1 PRHDT and CDR2 FYEKMQ (reference sequence). The CDR3 has 14 amino acids.